The 25 T cell receptor beta chains presented below share a single source sample, sequenced in a study of blood T cell repertoires in COVID-19. Only in-frame clones appear in the TCRdb table, and some are missing; sequencing was by immunoSEQ multiplex PCR. The data contain 200,000 to 250,000 clones, 83% of them seen just once; the ten biggest clones take up 1.3%. Sequenced input: peripheral blood. These receptors all come from a woman in her 30s with COVID-19, enrolled during active disease.

The chain combines TRBV18 with TRBJ1-1; 8 positions match TRBD1. There are 14 residues in the CDR3. After removal of 4 bases from V and 5 bases from J, the junction contained 6 bases not matched to a gene. Looked up from germline, CDR1 is KGHSH and CDR2 is LQKENI. The CDR3 coding sequence is TGTGCCAGCTCACGGACAGGGCCGGGGACTGAAGCTTTCTTT. This codes for CASSRTGPGTEAFF. Full variable domain (outside the CDR3, taken from reference TRBV18 and TRBJ1-1): NAGVMQNPRHLVRRRGQEARLRCSPMKGHSHVYWYRQLPEEGLKFMVYLQKENIIDESGMPKERFSAEFPKEGPSILRIQQVVRGDSAAYFCASSRTGPGTEAFFGQGTRLTVV.

V usage is TRBV25-1 and J usage is TRBJ2-3; 7 bases are a match to TRBD2. Germline values: CDR1 MGHDK, CDR2 SYGVNS. The J segment lost 2 bases and the V segment lost 3 bases, leaving 8 bases of the junction unmatched. CDR3 size: 16 residues. The CDR3: CASSDPGRELTDTQYF. The DNA for the CDR3 is TGTGCCAGCAGTGACCCGGGGCGGGAGCTCACAGATACGCAGTATTTT.

The chain is built from TRBV24-1 and TRBJ2-5; a weak D match, TRBD2 (7 bases). The CDR3 has 15 amino acids. V lost 3 bases to trimming and J lost 4 bases, with 14 bases between them. Germline CDR1 reads KGHDR; CDR2 reads SFDVKD. The CDR3 sequence: CATSDAAGAGETQYF. The CDR3 nucleotides are TGTGCCACCAGTGATGCGGCGGGGGCGGGAGAGACCCAGTACTTC.

This rearrangement joins TRBV19 to TRBJ2-7, with D possibly matching TRBD2 (5 bases). Per the germline V gene, CDR1 is LNHDA and CDR2 is SQIVND (reference sequence). The CDR3 is made up of 14 amino acids. V was cut by 4 bases and J by 3 bases, with 13 bases left in between. CDR3 sequence reads: CASSTQSGYYEQYF. Here the CDR3 DNA reads TGTGCCAGTAGTACCCAAAGCGGCTACTACGAGCAGTACTTC.

The rearrangement joins TRBV4-2 to TRBJ2-1, with 10 bases fitting TRBD2. Germline-derived CDR1 and CDR2 are LGHNA and YNFKEQ. Unmatched junction bases numbered 4, after V lost 0 bases and J lost 5 bases. This CDR3 region has 16 residues. The CDR3 DNA is TGTGCCAGCAGCCAAGAAAAAGCGGGGGGGCACAATGAGCAGTTCTTC. It translates to CASSQEKAGGHNEQFF.

Here the CDR3 reads CASLPPSSYNSPLHF. The CDR3 region has the DNA TGTGCCAGCCTCCCCCCTAGCTCCTATAATTCACCCCTCCACTTT. The chain couples TRBV2 to TRBJ1-6, with no clear D. The germline CDR1 and CDR2 sequences are SNHLY and FYNNEI. V was trimmed by 8 bases and J by 0 bases, leaving 11 bases between them. The CDR3 is 15 residues long.

V gene TRBV4-3 combines with J gene TRBJ1-5; D might be TRBD1 (6 bases). The V end lost 2 bases, the J end lost 7 bases, and 15 bases lay between the germline ends. Germline CDR1 is LGHNA and CDR2 is YSLEER. There are 15 residues in the CDR3. The CDR3 DNA reads as TGCGCCAGCAGCCAACTTACAGGGCAGGGGCAGCCCCAGCATTTT. Translated, it gives CASSQLTGQGQPQHF.

This chain uses TRBV28 with TRBJ2-2; 9 bases map to TRBD1. The CDR3 extends over 15 amino acids. V dropped 5 bases and J dropped 7; count of bases not matched to a gene: 8. The germline gives CDR1 MDHEN, CDR2 SYDVKM. DNA for the CDR3: TGTGCCAGCAGTGCCCCTACAGGGGGCGGCGGGGAGCTGTTTTTT. The encoded protein is CASSAPTGGGGELFF. The full variable domain, with the rest looked up from reference TRBV28 and TRBJ2-2, is DVKVTQSSRYLVKRTGEKVFLECVQDMDHENMFWYRQDPGLGLRLIYFSYDVKMKEKGDIPEGYSVSREKKERFSLILESASTNQTSMYLCASSAPTGGGGELFFGEGSRLTVL.

There are many counts of this clone. The chain couples TRBV4-1 to TRBJ1-2; D is perhaps TRBD1 (5 bases). The CDR3 sequence is 17 residues long. Trimming shortened V by 1 base and J by 8 bases, and 23 bases separated the two germline ends. Germline V gene lookup returns CDR1 MGHRA and CDR2 YSYEKL. CDR3 amino acids: CASSQGALRRGNSGYTF. DNA of the CDR3: TGCGCCAGCAGCCAAGGGGCCCTTAGGAGGGGAAATAGCGGCTACACCTTC.

The chain uses TRBV19 and TRBJ2-1; 15 bases agree with TRBD2. Germline V CDR1 and CDR2: LNHDA, SQIVND (reference sequence). V gave up 8 bases and J gave up 4 bases; unmatched junction bases: 9. The CDR3 runs to 17 residues. The CDR3 nucleotides read TGTGCCAGTTTACCGGGACTAGCGGGAGGATTGTACAATGAGCAGTTCTTC. The encoded protein is CASLPGLAGGLYNEQFF.

The rearrangement links TRBV28 to TRBJ2-3; 11 bases align to TRBD2. The germline CDR1 and CDR2 sequences are MDHEN and SYDVKM. Losses at the gene ends were 6 bases for V and 4 bases for J; bases not matched to a gene: 12. This CDR3 is built from 17 residues. Here the CDR3 DNA reads TGTGCCAGCAGCCTAACGATACTAGCGGGGGTCCCAGATACGCAGTATTTT. This gives the protein CASSLTILAGVPDTQYF.

This chain links TRBV5-4 with TRBJ1-6; 8 positions agree with TRBD1. CDR1 is SGHNT and CDR2 is YYREEE in the germline V gene (reference sequence). The CDR3 sequence is 16 residues long. Trimming removed 3 bases from V and 6 bases from J; junction bases left unmatched: 8. For the CDR3, the DNA is TGTGCCAGCAGCTCTTACACAGGGGGTGGTAATTCACCCCTCCACTTT. This codes for CASSSYTGGGNSPLHF.

V and J are TRBV3-1 (or the pseudogene TRBV3-2) and TRBJ2-1; 11 nucleotides match TRBD2. The CDR3 loop spans 16 amino acids. Germline V CDR1 and CDR2: LGHDT, YNNKEL (reference sequence). V was clipped by 3 bases and J by 3 bases; unmatched bases: 4. In nucleotides, the CDR3 is TGTGCCAGCAGCCAGCTACTAGCGGGGGTCTACAATGAGCAGTTCTTC. This translates into CASSQLLAGVYNEQFF.

The gene calls are TRBV11-2 and TRBJ2-7; 11 bases map to TRBD1. The V gene end was trimmed by 5 bases and the J gene end by 2 bases; junction bases not matched to a gene: 8. The CDR3 contains 16 residues. Germline assignment: CDR1 SGHAT and CDR2 FQNNGV. The CDR3: CASSIGQGAGTYEQYF. The CDR3 region has the DNA TGTGCCAGCAGCATAGGACAGGGGGCGGGTACCTACGAGCAGTACTTC.

This clone was detected ten times or more. The chain employs TRBV6-6 and TRBJ2-2, with 8 bases fitting TRBD1. This CDR3 is 15 amino acids long. The junction had 3 bases not matched to a gene; V was cut back by 5 bases and J by 1 base. In germline, CDR1 is MNHNY, CDR2 SVGAGI (reference sequence). CDR3 region: CASSRGQGNTGELFF. The CDR3 DNA sequence: TGTGCCAGCAGTCGCGGACAGGGGAACACCGGGGAGCTGTTTTTT.

The V and J genes are TRBV28 and TRBJ2-7; 9 bases line up with TRBD1. From germline, CDR1 is MDHEN and CDR2 SYDVKM. The CDR3 consists of 15 residues. V lost 0 bases, J lost 4 bases, and 4 bases stayed unmatched. The CDR3 sequence is CASSLWGDRAYEQYF. The DNA of the CDR3 is TGTGCCAGCAGTTTATGGGGGGACAGGGCTTACGAGCAGTACTTC.

V and J are TRBV27 and TRBJ2-6, with 11 nucleotides matching TRBD1. The CDR3 loop spans 18 amino acids. Germline loops: CDR1 MNHEY, CDR2 SMNVEV (reference sequence). The ends lost 6 bases at V and 4 bases at J; junction bases unmatched: 11. For the CDR3, the DNA is TGTGCCAGCAGCCTCAAGCCGGGACAGGGGGTAGGGGCCAACGTCCTGACTTTC. Translated: CASSLKPGQGVGANVLTF.

This rearrangement joins TRBV7-2 to TRBJ2-1; the D is unclear. Germline loops: CDR1 SGHTA, CDR2 FQGNSA. This CDR3 has 15 amino acids. With 1 base removed from V and 0 bases from J, the gap between germline ends came to 7 bases. The CDR3 DNA is TGTGCCAGCAGCTTAGGCGCTAGCTCCTACAATGAGCAGTTCTTC. Its protein is CASSLGASSYNEQFF.

The rearrangement joins TRBV5-6 to TRBJ2-2, with TRBD2 matching over 11 bases. V trimming: 0 bases; J trimming: 2 bases; junction bases outside the gene matches: 3. Germline V CDR1 and CDR2: SGHDT, YYEEEE. The CDR3 is made up of 17 amino acids. Written as DNA, the CDR3 is TGTGCCAGCAGCTTGGGACTAGCGGGGATAAACACCGGGGAGCTGTTTTTT. Amino acid sequence: CASSLGLAGINTGELFF.

The chain uses TRBV4-3 and TRBJ2-3, with D perhaps TRBD2 (6 bases). Looked up from germline, CDR1 is LGHNA and CDR2 is YSLEER. The V gene lost 2 bases and the J gene lost 5 bases, with 11 bases spanning the gap. This CDR3 is 14 amino acids long. The CDR3 reads CASSQFREQDTQYF. The CDR3 coding sequence is TGCGCCAGCAGCCAATTCCGGGAGCAAGATACGCAGTATTTT.

The genes are TRBV7-9 and TRBJ2-7; 8 bases fit TRBD1. Trimming removed 4 bases from V and 0 bases from J; junction bases left unmatched: 8. This CDR3 has 16 amino acids. The germline CDR1 and CDR2 sequences are SEHNR and FQNEAQ (reference sequence). The CDR3 protein is CASSSPRQGSSYEQYF. CDR3 bases: TGTGCCAGCAGCTCGCCTCGACAGGGGAGCTCCTACGAGCAGTACTTC.

This clone has just one count. The J gene is TRBJ1-6, the V gene TRBV27, with 8 bases aligning to TRBD1. J lost 6 bases, V lost 6 bases, and 10 bases had no gene match. Per germline, CDR1 MNHEY and CDR2 SMNVEV (reference sequence). CDR3 size: 16 residues. This CDR3 reads CASSNVQGAINSPLHF. The CDR3 DNA is TGTGCCAGCAGCAACGTTCAGGGGGCTATTAATTCACCCCTCCACTTT.

This chain links TRBV12-3 or TRBV12-4 with TRBJ1-2; unclear D gene. The CDR3 covers 12 residues. V was trimmed by 5 bases and J by 8 bases, leaving 12 bases between them. DNA of the CDR3: TGTGCCAGCAGTCAGGCGTCTCGGGGCTACACCTTC. This encodes CASSQASRGYTF.

V is TRBV3-1 (or the pseudogene TRBV3-2) and J is TRBJ1-4; tentative D call: TRBD1 (6 bases). The germline gives CDR1 LGHDT, CDR2 YNNKEL (reference sequence). Trimming removed 4 bases at V and 0 bases at J, with 12 bases between. The CDR3 has 16 residues. The CDR3 here is CASSRSQGATNEKLFF. Here the CDR3 DNA reads TGTGCCAGCAGCCGTTCACAGGGTGCAACTAATGAAAAACTGTTTTTT.

V and J are TRBV3-1 (or the pseudogene TRBV3-2) and TRBJ2-5, with 8 nucleotides matching TRBD2. Germline CDR1 LGHDT, CDR2 YNNKEL (reference sequence). The CDR3 sequence is 15 residues long. After removal of 2 bases from V and 5 bases from J, the junction contained 7 bases not matched to a gene. The CDR3 loop is CASSQRAGERETQYF. In DNA form, the CDR3 reads TGTGCCAGCAGCCAACGAGCGGGAGAACGGGAGACCCAGTACTTC.